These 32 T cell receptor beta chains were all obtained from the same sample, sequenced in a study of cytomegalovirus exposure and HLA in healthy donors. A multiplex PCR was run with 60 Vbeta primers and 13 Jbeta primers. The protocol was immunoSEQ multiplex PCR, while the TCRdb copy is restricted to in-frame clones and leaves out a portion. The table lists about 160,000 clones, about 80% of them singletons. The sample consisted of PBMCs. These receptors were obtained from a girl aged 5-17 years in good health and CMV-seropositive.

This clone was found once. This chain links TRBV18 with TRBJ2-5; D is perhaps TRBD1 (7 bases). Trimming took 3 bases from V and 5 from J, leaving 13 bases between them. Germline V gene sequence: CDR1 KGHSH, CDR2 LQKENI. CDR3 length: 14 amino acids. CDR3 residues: CASSPQGGTETQYF. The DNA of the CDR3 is TGTGCCAGCTCACCGCAGGGGGGTACGGAGACCCAGTACTTC.

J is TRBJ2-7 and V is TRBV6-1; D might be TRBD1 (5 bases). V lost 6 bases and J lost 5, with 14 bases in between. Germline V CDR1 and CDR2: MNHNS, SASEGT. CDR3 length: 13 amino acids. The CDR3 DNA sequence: TGTGCCAGCAGCGTATCCCTGGGGCACGAGCAGTACTTC. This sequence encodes CASSVSLGHEQYF.

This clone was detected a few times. The CDR3 DNA reads as TGTGCCAGCAGCCATGGGGACAGCCCCTACGAGCAGTACTTC. Its protein is CASSHGDSPYEQYF. This chain links TRBV4-2 with TRBJ2-5; 7 positions match TRBD1. Near its end, the DNA agrees better with TRBJ2-7, so the J call may be wrong. This CDR3 is 14 amino acids long. From germline, CDR1 is LGHNA and CDR2 YNFKEQ.

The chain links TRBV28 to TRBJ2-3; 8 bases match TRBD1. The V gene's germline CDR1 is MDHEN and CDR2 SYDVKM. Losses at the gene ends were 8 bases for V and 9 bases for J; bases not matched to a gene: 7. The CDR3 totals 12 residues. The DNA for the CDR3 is TGTGCCAGCTCGATTACAGGGGGAACGCAGTATTTT. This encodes CASSITGGTQYF.

CDR3 bases: TGTGCCAGCAGTGGGGAGCGGGGCCGCACAGATACGCAGTATTTT. This gives the protein CASSGERGRTDTQYF. The gene calls are TRBV2 and TRBJ2-3; TRBD2 matches at 7 bases. The junction had 5 bases not matched to a gene; V was cut back by 4 bases and J by 1 base. Per the germline V gene, CDR1 is SNHLY and CDR2 is FYNNEI. This CDR3 region has 15 residues.

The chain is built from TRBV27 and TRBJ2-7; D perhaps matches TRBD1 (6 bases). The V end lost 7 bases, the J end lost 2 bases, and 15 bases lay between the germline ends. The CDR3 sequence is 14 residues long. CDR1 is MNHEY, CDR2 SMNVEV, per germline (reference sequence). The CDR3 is CASTKGQGPYEQYF. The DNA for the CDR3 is TGTGCCAGCACCAAGGGGCAGGGGCCCTACGAGCAGTACTTC.

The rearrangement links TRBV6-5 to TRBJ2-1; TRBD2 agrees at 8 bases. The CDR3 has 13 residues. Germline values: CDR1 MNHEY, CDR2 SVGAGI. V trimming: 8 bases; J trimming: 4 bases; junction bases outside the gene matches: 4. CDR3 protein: CASSRGGYNEQFF. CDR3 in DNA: TGTGCCAGCTCCCGGGGGGGGTACAATGAGCAGTTCTTC.

The CDR3 sequence: CASSPARVRLGYTF. CDR3 nucleotides: TGTGCCAGCTCACCGGCACGAGTCCGACTCGGCTACACCTTC. The chain recombines TRBV18 with TRBJ1-2; D remains ambiguous. V was cut by 3 bases and J by 8 bases, with 16 bases left in between. CDR1 is KGHSH, CDR2 LQKENI, per germline. This CDR3 region has 14 residues. Drawing the rest from reference TRBV18 and TRBJ1-2, the complete variable domain is NAGVMQNPRHLVRRRGQEARLRCSPMKGHSHVYWYRQLPEEGLKFMVYLQKENIIDESGMPKERFSAEFPKEGPSILRIQQVVRGDSAAYFCASSPARVRLGYTFGSGTRLTVV.

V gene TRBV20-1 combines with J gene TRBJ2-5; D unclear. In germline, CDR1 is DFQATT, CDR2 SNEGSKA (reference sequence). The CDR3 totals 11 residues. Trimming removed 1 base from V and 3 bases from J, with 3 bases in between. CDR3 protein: CSARGEETQYF. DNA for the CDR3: TGCAGTGCTAGAGGAGAAGAGACCCAGTACTTC.

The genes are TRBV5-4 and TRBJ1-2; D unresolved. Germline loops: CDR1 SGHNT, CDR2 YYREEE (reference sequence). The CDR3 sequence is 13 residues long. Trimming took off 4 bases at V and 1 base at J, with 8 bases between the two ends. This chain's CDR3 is CASSPEDNYGYTF. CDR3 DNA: TGTGCCAGCAGCCCGGAGGATAACTATGGCTACACCTTC.

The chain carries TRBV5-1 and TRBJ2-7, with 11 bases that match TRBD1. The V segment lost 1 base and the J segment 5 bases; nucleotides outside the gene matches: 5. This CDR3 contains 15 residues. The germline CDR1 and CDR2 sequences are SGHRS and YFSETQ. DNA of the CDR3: TGCGCCAGCAGCTTGTGGGACAGGGGGACGAACGAGCAGTACTTC. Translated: CASSLWDRGTNEQYF.

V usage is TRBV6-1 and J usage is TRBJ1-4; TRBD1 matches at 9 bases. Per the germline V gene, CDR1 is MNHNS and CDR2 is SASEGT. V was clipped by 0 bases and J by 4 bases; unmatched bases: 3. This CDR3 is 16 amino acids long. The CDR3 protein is CASSEAPTGGNEKLFF. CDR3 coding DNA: TGTGCCAGCAGTGAAGCGCCGACAGGGGGTAATGAAAAACTGTTTTTT.

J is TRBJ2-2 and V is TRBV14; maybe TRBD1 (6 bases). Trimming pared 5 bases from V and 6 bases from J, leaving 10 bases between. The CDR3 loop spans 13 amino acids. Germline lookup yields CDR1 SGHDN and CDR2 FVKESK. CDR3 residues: CASSKQGPGELFF. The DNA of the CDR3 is TGTGCCAGCAGCAAACAGGGCCCCGGGGAGCTGTTTTTT.

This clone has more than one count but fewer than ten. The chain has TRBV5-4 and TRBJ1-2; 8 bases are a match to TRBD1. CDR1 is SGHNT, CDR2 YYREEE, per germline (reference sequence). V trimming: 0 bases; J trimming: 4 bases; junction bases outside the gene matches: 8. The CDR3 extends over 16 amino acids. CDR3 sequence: CASSLDWQGAGYGYTF. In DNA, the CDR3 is TGTGCCAGCAGCTTGGACTGGCAGGGGGCGGGCTATGGCTACACCTTC.

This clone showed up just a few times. Here the CDR3 reads CASSDSPGGRGTDTQYF. CDR3 DNA sequence: TGTGCCAGCAGTGACTCACCAGGGGGTCGCGGCACAGATACGCAGTATTTT. The rearrangement links TRBV6-4 to TRBJ2-3, with TRBD1 identical over 7 bases. CDR1 and CDR2 from the germline V gene are MRHNA and SNTAGT. This CDR3 is built from 17 residues. Germline trimming cut 0 bases from V and 1 base from J; bases unmatched to any gene: 7.

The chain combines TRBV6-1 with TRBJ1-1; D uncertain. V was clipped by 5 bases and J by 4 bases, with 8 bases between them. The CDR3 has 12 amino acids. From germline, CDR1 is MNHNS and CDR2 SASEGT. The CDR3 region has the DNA TGTGCCAGCAGTAGAGGTTCCACTGAAGCTTTCTTT. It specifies CASSRGSTEAFF.

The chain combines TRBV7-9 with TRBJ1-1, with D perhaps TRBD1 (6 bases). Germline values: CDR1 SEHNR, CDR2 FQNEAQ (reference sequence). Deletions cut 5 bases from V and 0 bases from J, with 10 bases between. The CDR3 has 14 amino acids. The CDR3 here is CASSRGQVNTEAFF. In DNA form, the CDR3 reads TGTGCCAGCAGCAGGGGACAAGTGAACACTGAAGCTTTCTTT.

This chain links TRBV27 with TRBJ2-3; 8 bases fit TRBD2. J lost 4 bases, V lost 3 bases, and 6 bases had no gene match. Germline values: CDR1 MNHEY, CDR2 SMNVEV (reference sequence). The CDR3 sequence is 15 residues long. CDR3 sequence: CASSLVSGMSDTQYF. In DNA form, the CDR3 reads TGTGCCAGCAGTTTGGTTAGCGGGATGTCAGATACGCAGTATTTT.

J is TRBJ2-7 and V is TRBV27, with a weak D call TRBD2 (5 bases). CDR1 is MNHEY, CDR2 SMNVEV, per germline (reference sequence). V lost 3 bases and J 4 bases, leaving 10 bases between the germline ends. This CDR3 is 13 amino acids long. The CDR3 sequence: CASSFFPGYEQYF. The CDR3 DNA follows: TGTGCCAGCAGTTTTTTCCCGGGGTACGAGCAGTACTTC.

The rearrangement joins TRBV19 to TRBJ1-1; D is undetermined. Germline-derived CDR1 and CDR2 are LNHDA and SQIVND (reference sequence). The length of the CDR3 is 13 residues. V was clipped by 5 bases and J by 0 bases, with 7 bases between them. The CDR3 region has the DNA TGTGCCAGTAGTGCACAGCTGAACACTGAAGCTTTCTTT. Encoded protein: CASSAQLNTEAFF.

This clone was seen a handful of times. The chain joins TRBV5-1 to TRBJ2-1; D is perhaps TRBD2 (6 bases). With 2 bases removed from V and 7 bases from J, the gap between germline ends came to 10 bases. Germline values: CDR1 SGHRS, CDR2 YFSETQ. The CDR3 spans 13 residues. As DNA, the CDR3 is TGCGCCAGCAGCTTCGGCGGGGAGAATGAGCAGTTCTTC. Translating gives CASSFGGENEQFF.

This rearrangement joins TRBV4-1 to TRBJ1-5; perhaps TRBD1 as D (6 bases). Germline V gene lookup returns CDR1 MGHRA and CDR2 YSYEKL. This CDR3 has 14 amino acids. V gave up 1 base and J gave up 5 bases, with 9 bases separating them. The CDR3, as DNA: TGCGCCAGCAGCCAAGCACAGGGACATCAGCCCCAGCATTTT. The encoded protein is CASSQAQGHQPQHF.

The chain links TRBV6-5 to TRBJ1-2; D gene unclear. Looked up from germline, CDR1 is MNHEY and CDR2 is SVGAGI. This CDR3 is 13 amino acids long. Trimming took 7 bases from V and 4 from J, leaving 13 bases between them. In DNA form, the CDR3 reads TGTGCCAGCACTCGGGCGGGATTCTATGGCTACACCTTC. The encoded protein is CASTRAGFYGYTF.

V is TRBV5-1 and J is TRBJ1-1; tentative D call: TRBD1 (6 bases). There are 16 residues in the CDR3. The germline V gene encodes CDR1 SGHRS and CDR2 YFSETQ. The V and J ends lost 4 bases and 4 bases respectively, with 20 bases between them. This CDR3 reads CASSPLPGGQGTEAFF. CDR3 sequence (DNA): TGCGCCAGCAGCCCTCTGCCCGGGGGGCAGGGCACTGAAGCTTTCTTT.

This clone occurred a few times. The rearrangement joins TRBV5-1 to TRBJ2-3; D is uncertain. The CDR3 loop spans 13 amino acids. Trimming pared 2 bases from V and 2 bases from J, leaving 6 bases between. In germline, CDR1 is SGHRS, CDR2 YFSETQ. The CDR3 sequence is CASSLEATDTQYF. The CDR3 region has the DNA TGCGCCAGCAGCTTAGAGGCCACAGATACGCAGTATTTT.

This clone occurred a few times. In DNA, the CDR3 is TGCGCCAGCAGCTTGGAAGGGTACGGGACCTACGAGCAGTACTTC. This sequence encodes CASSLEGYGTYEQYF. The chain carries TRBV5-1 and TRBJ2-7, with D tentatively TRBD2 (5 bases). Germline V lookup: CDR1 SGHRS, CDR2 YFSETQ. Trimming took off 0 bases at V and 2 bases at J, with 12 bases between the two ends. The CDR3 totals 15 residues. Together with reference TRBV5-1 and TRBJ2-7, the CDR3 gives the full variable domain: KAGVTQTPRYLIKTRGQQVTLSCSPISGHRSVSWYQQTPGQGLQFLFEYFSETQRNKGNFPGRFSGRQFSNSRSEMNVSTLELGDSALYLCASSLEGYGTYEQYFGPGTRLTVT.

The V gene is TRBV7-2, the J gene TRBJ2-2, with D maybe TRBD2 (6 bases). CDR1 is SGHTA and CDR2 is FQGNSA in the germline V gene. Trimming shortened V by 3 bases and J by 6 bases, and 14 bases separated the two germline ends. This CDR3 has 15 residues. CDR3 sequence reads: CASSFRRESAGELFF. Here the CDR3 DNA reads TGTGCCAGCAGCTTCCGCCGGGAGAGCGCCGGGGAGCTGTTTTTT.

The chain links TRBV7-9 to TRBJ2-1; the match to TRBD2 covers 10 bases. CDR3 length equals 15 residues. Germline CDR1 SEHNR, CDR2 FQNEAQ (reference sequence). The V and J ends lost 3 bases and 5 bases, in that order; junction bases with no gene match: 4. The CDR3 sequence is CASSFVLAGDNEQFF. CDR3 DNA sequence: TGTGCCAGCAGCTTTGTTCTAGCGGGGGACAATGAGCAGTTCTTC.

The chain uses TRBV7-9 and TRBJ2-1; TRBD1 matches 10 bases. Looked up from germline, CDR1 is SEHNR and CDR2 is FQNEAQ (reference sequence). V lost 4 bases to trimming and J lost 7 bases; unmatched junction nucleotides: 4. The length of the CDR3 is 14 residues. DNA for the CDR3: TGTGCCAGCAGCTCACGGGACAGGGGAAATGAGCAGTTCTTC. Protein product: CASSSRDRGNEQFF.

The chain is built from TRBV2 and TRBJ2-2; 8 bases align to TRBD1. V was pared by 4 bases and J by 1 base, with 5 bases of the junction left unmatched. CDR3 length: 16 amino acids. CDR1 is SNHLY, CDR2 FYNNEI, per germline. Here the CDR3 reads CASSVFGQGNTGELFF. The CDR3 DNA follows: TGTGCCAGCAGTGTTTTTGGACAGGGGAACACCGGGGAGCTGTTTTTT.

CDR3 nucleotide sequence: TGCAGCGTCGAGGGAAGCCCCGGAAACACCATATATTTT. This translates into CSVEGSPGNTIYF. The chain links TRBV29-1 to TRBJ1-3; D is unresolved. V dropped 6 bases and J dropped 4 bases, with 13 bases sitting between them. The CDR3 is 13 residues long. Germline V CDR1 and CDR2: SQVTM, ANQGSEA.

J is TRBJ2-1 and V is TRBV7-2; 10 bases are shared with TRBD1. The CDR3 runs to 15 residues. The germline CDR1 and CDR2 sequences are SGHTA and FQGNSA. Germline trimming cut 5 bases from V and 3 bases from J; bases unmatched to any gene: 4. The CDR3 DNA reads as TGTGCCAGCAGCGCCGGGACAGGGGTCTACAATGAGCAGTTCTTC. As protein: CASSAGTGVYNEQFF. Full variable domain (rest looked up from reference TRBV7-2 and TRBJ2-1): GAGVSQSPSNKVTEKGKDVELRCDPISGHTALYWYRQSLGQGLEFLIYFQGNSAPDKSGLPSDRFSAERTGGSVSTLTIQRTQQEDSAVYLCASSAGTGVYNEQFFGPGTRLTVL.